This T cell receptor beta chain was observed in a study of cytomegalovirus exposure and HLA in healthy donors. Turning to the study itself: Unique TCRs from HLA-typed donors, 85 million to 100 million of them, were held in an early data release. Study-wide results and limits: Of the V segments, some could not be distinguished, including TRBV6-2 and TRBV6-3, and were excluded. In a later analysis, several top co-occurrence clusters appeared linked to parvovirus B19, influenza, CMV and Epstein-Barr virus.

As concerns this clone: Its target is not known.

Germline loops: CDR1 MGHRA, CDR2 YSYEKL. Unmatched junction bases numbered 12, after V lost 1 base and J lost 7 bases. The CDR3 contains 17 residues. Primers included in the PCR were 60 Vbeta and 13 Jbeta primers. Some clones are missing from TCRdb's copy, which holds only in-frame ones; the method was immunoSEQ multiplex PCR. This sample carries around 140,000 clones, with over 2% going to the ten biggest clones. The source is a woman aged 18-29 years in good health and CMV-seronegative. The sequenced sample consisted of PBMCs. The rearrangement links TRBV4-1 to TRBJ2-1, with 8 bases fitting TRBD2. The CDR3 DNA is TGCGCCAGCAGCCAAGTGGTAGCGGGAAGCAAGTTGAATGAGCAGTTCTTC. Its protein is CASSQVVAGSKLNEQFF.